The T cell receptor beta chain described here comes from a study of T cell repertoires in ileal Crohn's disease. Background on the study: At surgery, about 36% of patients smoked, with median disease duration about 7.9 years. Biopsies at the proximal margin of the resected specimen form MI samples.

Germline CDR1 GTSNPN, CDR2 SVGIG (reference sequence). V lost 0 bases and J lost 0, with 12 bases in between. The CDR3 is made up of 16 amino acids. Time point: proximal margin of the surgical specimen (macroscopically non-inflamed). TCRdb keeps only in-frame clones here, not all; method: immunoSEQ multiplex PCR. The sample holds 7,500 or so clones, 60% to 80% seen once. The source material was ileal tissue. The sequence was obtained from an adult with Crohn's disease. The chain has TRBV30 and TRBJ2-4; tentatively, D is TRBD2 (6 bases). For the CDR3, the DNA is TGTGCCTGGAGTGTCGGGAGAGGACTAGCCAAAAACATTCAGTACTTC. Translation gives CAWSVGRGLAKNIQYF.